This T cell receptor (beta chain) is from a study of blood T cell repertoires in COVID-19. Turning to the study itself: Whether acute or convalescent, the COVID-19 samples came from the United States, Italy and Spain. Sample material is recorded as cDNA or gDNA derived from T cells, B-cell-depleted T cells, or PBMCs.

This CDR3 comprises 15 residues. Germline CDR1 MNHGY, CDR2 SVAAGI. The trim removed 7 bases at V and 4 bases at J, leaving 10 bases unmatched. The recovered donors of Cohort 3 showed two negative PCRs, clearance, or symptom resolution. The authors' processing: The assay estimated nucleated cells by amplifying reference gene primers. Sequenced by immunoSEQ multiplex PCR; TCRdb stores in-frame clones only, minus some. V and J calls and clone size are copied from that table; D and trimming were computed from the DNA. The sample lists around 250,000 clones, around 87% occurring once. The source is a woman aged 50 to 65 who had recovered from COVID-19. This chain links TRBV6-9 with TRBJ2-5; 9 bases are a match to TRBD1. What was sequenced was PBMCs or T cells enriched from blood (not recorded which). CDR3 residues: CASTATGGRGETQYF. Here the CDR3 DNA reads TGTGCCAGCACCGCGACAGGGGGAAGAGGAGAGACCCAGTACTTC.